Presented here are 12 T cell receptor beta chains from one specimen sequenced in a study of cytomegalovirus exposure and HLA in healthy donors. A multiplex PCR was run with 60 Vbeta primers and 13 Jbeta primers. Sequencing was performed with immunoSEQ multiplex PCR; in TCRdb, only in-frame clones are kept and a portion is missing. The sample includes about 180,000 clones, approximately 84% seen only once; the top ten take about 4.9%. Sequencing was performed on PBMCs. Receptor source: a girl between 10 and 17 years old in good health and CMV-seropositive.

This chain uses TRBV21-1 with TRBJ1-6. TRBV21-1 is marked as a pseudogene. This CDR3 has 17 amino acids. The CDR3 spells CASSPGLFSSQESPLHF. The CDR3 nucleotides are TGTGCCAGCAGCCCCGGACTCTTCTCCAGCCAGGAATCACCCCTCCACTTT.

V usage is TRBV19 and J usage is TRBJ1-4, with D maybe TRBD1 (6 bases). The CDR3 spans 14 residues. CDR1 and CDR2 (germline): LNHDA, SQIVND (reference sequence). V lost 10 bases and J 5 bases, leaving 17 bases between the germline ends. The CDR3 coding sequence is TGTGCCACTTCAGGTGGGGGCACCAATGAAAAACTGTTTTTT. Amino acids: CATSGGGTNEKLFF.

The chain couples TRBV2 to TRBJ1-2; D gene ambiguous. This CDR3 contains 14 residues. Germline lookup yields CDR1 SNHLY and CDR2 FYNNEI. The V gene lost 6 bases and the J gene lost 3 bases, with 14 bases spanning the gap. This CDR3 is CASRDDDTDYGYTF. The CDR3 nucleotides are TGTGCCAGCAGAGACGATGACACAGACTATGGCTACACCTTC.

DNA of the CDR3: TGTGCCAGCAGCTCCCCCGGGGGGGCCCCCAATGAGCAGTTCTTC. Translated, it gives CASSSPGGAPNEQFF. The chain has TRBV7-9 and TRBJ2-1; 8 nucleotides align to TRBD2. The V gene end was trimmed by 4 bases and the J gene end by 6 bases; junction bases not matched to a gene: 8. This CDR3 region has 15 residues. Germline values: CDR1 SEHNR, CDR2 FQNEAQ (reference sequence).

The chain carries TRBV29-1 and TRBJ1-2; possibly TRBD1 for D (6 bases). CDR3 length: 15 residues. Between the trimmed V and J ends, which lost 3 bases and 4 bases, there was a span of 18 bases. CDR1 is SQVTM and CDR2 is ANQGSEA in the germline V gene. In DNA, the CDR3 is TGCAGCGTTGATTATGCGGGGGCCTCCGGCTATGGCTACACCTTC. Translation: CSVDYAGASGYGYTF.

The rearrangement joins TRBV5-1 to TRBJ2-5; 11 positions agree with TRBD2. The germline gives CDR1 SGHRS, CDR2 YFSETQ. The V and J ends lost 1 base and 2 bases, in that order; junction bases with no gene match: 1. The CDR3 totals 15 residues. CDR3 protein: CASSLRLAGQETQYF. DNA for the CDR3: TGCGCCAGCAGCTTGAGACTAGCGGGGCAAGAGACCCAGTACTTC.

The chain employs TRBV9 and TRBJ1-6; TRBD1 is a possible D gene (6 bases). V lost 4 bases and J 8 bases, leaving 22 bases between the germline ends. Germline V gene lookup returns CDR1 SGDLS and CDR2 YYNGEE. CDR3 length: 17 amino acids. The CDR3 sequence: CASSLPWGGQRDSPLHF. In nucleotides, the CDR3 is TGTGCCAGCAGCCTCCCTTGGGGGGGCCAGCGGGATTCACCCCTCCACTTT.

The chain has TRBV6-5 and TRBJ2-7; 9 bases match TRBD2. Germline V gives CDR1 MNHEY, CDR2 SVGAGI. J gave up 3 bases and V 10 bases, and 7 bases lay outside the gene matches. The CDR3 totals 13 residues. CDR3 amino acids: CATKRGEHYEQYF. The CDR3 nucleotides read TGTGCCACCAAGCGGGGGGAACACTACGAGCAGTACTTC.

This clone was seen just once. V gene TRBV18 combines with J gene TRBJ2-1; D not resolved. Germline V gene lookup returns CDR1 KGHSH and CDR2 LQKENI. The V end lost 3 bases, the J end lost 8 bases, and 17 bases lay between the germline ends. The CDR3 is 15 residues long. CDR3 amino acids: CASSPQEIMYDEQFF. The CDR3 DNA reads TGTGCCAGCTCACCGCAGGAAATCATGTACGATGAGCAGTTCTTC. Complete variable domain (other parts from reference TRBV18 and TRBJ2-1): NAGVMQNPRHLVRRRGQEARLRCSPMKGHSHVYWYRQLPEEGLKFMVYLQKENIIDESGMPKERFSAEFPKEGPSILRIQQVVRGDSAAYFCASSPQEIMYDEQFFGPGTRLTVL.

The rearrangement links TRBV29-1 to TRBJ2-2, with D possibly matching TRBD2 (6 bases). CDR1 is SQVTM, CDR2 ANQGSEA, per germline. V was shortened by 4 bases and J by 2 bases, with 8 bases between the two germline ends. This CDR3 contains 13 residues. The CDR3 DNA reads as TGCAGCGTTGGGGACTCTAACACCGGGGAGCTGTTTTTT. Translating it yields CSVGDSNTGELFF.

This chain links TRBV18 with TRBJ1-1; a possible D gene is TRBD1 (6 bases). Germline values: CDR1 KGHSH, CDR2 LQKENI. The CDR3 has 13 residues. Between the trimmed V and J ends, which lost 5 bases and 4 bases, there was a span of 11 bases. CDR3 loop: CASSSTGSTEAFF. The CDR3 nucleotides are TGTGCCAGCTCATCCACAGGGAGCACTGAAGCTTTCTTT.

The rearrangement joins TRBV4-1 to TRBJ2-1; the D gene is possibly TRBD2 (5 bases). This CDR3 is built from 14 residues. V lost 2 bases and J 3 bases, leaving 8 bases between the germline ends. Per the germline V gene, CDR1 is MGHRA and CDR2 is YSYEKL. The chain's CDR3 is CASSQQSGYNEQFF. In DNA, the CDR3 is TGCGCCAGCAGCCAACAAAGCGGCTACAATGAGCAGTTCTTC.